These 25 T cell receptor beta chains share one sample of origin, sequenced in a study of blood T cells in healthy people across ages. With a J-beta primer mix and a sample-barcoded 5' primer, a second PCR ran 7 to 11 cycles. TCRdb analysed the 5' RACE reads with MiXCR anew, one entry per CDR3 protein. The table includes 1.6 million or so distinct CDR3 sequences, almost 35% detected once. The sequencing sample was made of blood. The receptors were gathered from a woman between 25 and 40 years old in good health.

The chain recombines TRBV20-1 with TRBJ1-2; tentatively, D is TRBD1 (6 bases). The length of the CDR3 is 15 residues. Germline V gene data show CDR1 as DFQATT and CDR2 as SNEGSKA (reference sequence). The V gene lost 4 bases and the J gene lost 0 bases, with 15 bases spanning the gap. The CDR3 loop reads CSATNLQGTNYGYTF. The CDR3 bases are TGCAGTGCTACCAATTTACAGGGAACTAACTATGGCTACACCTTC.

The chain employs TRBV3-1 and TRBJ2-5, with D possibly being TRBD1 (5 bases). The V and J ends lost 5 bases and 5 bases respectively, with 12 bases between them. Germline values: CDR1 LGHDT, CDR2 YNNKEL (reference sequence). The CDR3 runs 13 residues. CDR3 amino acids: CASSTPKGETQYF. The CDR3 nucleotides read TGTGCCAGCAGCACCCCAAAGGGGGAGACCCAGTACTTC.

This clonotype was seen a handful of times. The chain links TRBV10-3 to TRBJ2-6, with no clear D. Germline-derived CDR1 and CDR2 are ENHRY and SYGVKD. The CDR3 totals 14 residues. Trimming stripped 3 bases from V and 2 bases from J, with 5 bases between. The CDR3 sequence: CAISDTPGANVLTF. The CDR3, as DNA: TGTGCCATCAGTGACACCCCTGGGGCCAACGTCCTGACTTTC.

In this sample, this clonotype turned up a few times. The rearrangement links TRBV7-9 to TRBJ2-7; D gene unclear. Trimming shortened V by 4 bases and J by 5 bases, and 12 bases separated the two germline ends. Per germline, CDR1 SEHNR and CDR2 FQNEAQ (reference sequence). This CDR3 spans 13 amino acids. This CDR3 is CASSSVLSDEQYF. CDR3 bases: TGTGCCAGCAGCTCCGTATTATCGGACGAGCAGTACTTC.

The rearrangement links TRBV20-1 to TRBJ2-3, with TRBD2 as a possible D gene (5 bases). V lost 1 base, J lost 5 bases, and 16 bases lay in between. From germline, CDR1 is DFQATT and CDR2 SNEGSKA (reference sequence). This CDR3 is built from 15 residues. The CDR3: CSARVKSLAGDTQYF. As DNA, the CDR3 is TGCAGTGCTAGAGTAAAGTCCCTGGCGGGAGATACGCAGTATTTT.

This clonotype was recorded many times. This chain uses TRBV6-2 or TRBV6-3 with TRBJ2-1; 9 bases are a match to TRBD1. Germline-derived CDR1 and CDR2 are MNHEY and SVGEGT. The CDR3 loop spans 16 amino acids. The V gene end was trimmed by 2 bases and the J gene end by 6 bases; junction bases not matched to a gene: 8. The CDR3 region has the DNA TGTGCCAGCAGTTACGGGGGACAGGGTTTTAGCAATGAGCAGTTCTTC. This sequence encodes CASSYGGQGFSNEQFF.

The genes are TRBV5-4 and TRBJ2-3; TRBD2 matches at 8 bases. Germline V gene lookup returns CDR1 SGHNT and CDR2 YYREEE (reference sequence). With V trimmed by 0 bases and J by 6 bases, 9 bases remained unmatched. CDR3 length: 16 amino acids. The CDR3 DNA sequence: TGTGCCAGCAGCTTGGAGGGAAGCGGGAGAGCCGATACGCAGTATTTT. Translated, it gives CASSLEGSGRADTQYF.

This rearrangement joins TRBV4-2 to TRBJ1-2; 8 bases fit TRBD1. Germline V CDR1 and CDR2: LGHNA, YNFKEQ. This CDR3 contains 14 residues. After removal of 3 bases from V and 2 bases from J, the junction contained 2 bases not matched to a gene. The CDR3 DNA reads TGTGCCAGCAGCCAGGACAGGGACAACTATGGCTACACCTTC. Translation: CASSQDRDNYGYTF.

This clonotype has a handful of counts. The V call is TRBV6-2 or TRBV6-3, the J call TRBJ2-7, with a tentative D call TRBD2 (6 bases). V lost 0 bases, J lost 3 bases, and 9 bases lay in between. CDR1 and CDR2 (germline): MNHEY, SVGEGT. The CDR3 covers 14 residues. The CDR3 nucleotides are TGTGCCAGCAGTTACTCACGCGGGATCTACGAGCAGTACTTC. Translation gives CASSYSRGIYEQYF.

The V call is TRBV4-1, the J call TRBJ2-3, with TRBD2 as a possible D gene (7 bases). Germline-derived CDR1 and CDR2 are MGHRA and YSYEKL. V lost 3 bases, J lost 7 bases, and 20 bases lay in between. This CDR3 has 16 residues. This CDR3 is CASSQEAGGGANTQYF. As DNA, the CDR3 is TGCGCCAGCAGCCAGGAGGCGGGTGGGGGGGCAAATACGCAGTATTTT.

There are a few counts of this clonotype. This chain links TRBV20-1 with TRBJ2-5; TRBD2 matches at 11 bases. The V gene end was trimmed by 7 bases and the J gene end by 5 bases; junction bases not matched to a gene: 3. This CDR3 is 12 amino acids long. The germline V gene encodes CDR1 DFQATT and CDR2 SNEGSKA (reference sequence). The CDR3 sequence is CSGSGGGETQYF. In DNA, the CDR3 is TGCAGTGGTAGCGGGGGGGGCGAGACCCAGTACTTC.

A few counts support this clonotype. J is TRBJ2-5 and V is TRBV5-1; tentative D call: TRBD2 (5 bases). The germline CDR1 and CDR2 sequences are SGHRS and YFSETQ. CDR3 size: 14 residues. Trimming pared 4 bases from V and 7 bases from J, leaving 17 bases between. The chain's CDR3 is CASSPRLEAGTQYF. CDR3 DNA sequence: TGCGCCAGCAGCCCCCGACTGGAGGCCGGGACCCAGTACTTC.

In the case of this clonotype: A much more abundant neighbour one base away suggests this may be a read error. The chain recombines TRBV4-2 with TRBJ2-5, with TRBD2 matching over 7 bases. Trimming removed 0 bases from V and 3 bases from J; junction bases left unmatched: 13. Germline lookup yields CDR1 LGHNA and CDR2 YNFKEQ. The CDR3 totals 18 residues. The chain's CDR3 is CASSQDLLARALKETQYF. CDR3 nucleotide sequence: TGTGCCAGCAGCCAAGATCTACTAGCGAGGGCCTTAAAAGAGACCCAGTACTTC.

The chain couples TRBV5-3 to TRBJ2-7, with D possibly being TRBD1 (5 bases). TRBV5-3 counts as an open reading frame of uncertain function. V gave up 0 bases and J gave up 5 bases, with 9 bases separating them. The CDR3 is 13 amino acids. CDR3 DNA: TGTGCCAGAAGCTTGGACAGGACCCACGAGCAGTACTTC. It yields the protein CARSLDRTHEQYF.

The V call is TRBV3-1, the J call TRBJ1-2; D is ambiguous. The germline gives CDR1 LGHDT, CDR2 YNNKEL (reference sequence). The CDR3 length is 16 residues. Trimming shortened V by 1 base and J by 3 bases, and 15 bases separated the two germline ends. The CDR3 loop reads CASSQGARASYYGYTF. The CDR3 DNA sequence: TGTGCCAGCAGCCAAGGGGCTAGGGCCTCCTACTATGGCTACACCTTC.

This chain joins TRBV9 and TRBJ2-2; 10 nucleotides match TRBD2. The CDR3 is 17 residues long. The germline V gene has CDR1 SGDLS and CDR2 YYNGEE. Trimming removed 4 bases from V and 6 bases from J; junction bases left unmatched: 12. CDR3 protein: CASSLAFSGRAAGELFF. CDR3 bases: TGTGCCAGCAGCCTTGCCTTCAGCGGGAGGGCCGCCGGGGAGCTGTTTTTT.

Notes on this clonotype: Given a much more abundant clone one base away, this may be a read error. The V call is TRBV6-6, the J call TRBJ2-5; 8 bases agree with TRBD1. Near its end, the DNA agrees better with TRBJ2-7, so the J call may be wrong. Germline V gene data show CDR1 as MNHNY and CDR2 as SVGAGI (reference sequence). The CDR3 runs 14 residues. The CDR3 DNA reads TGTGCCAGCAGCGCCGGGACAGGTTTTGGCGAGCAGTACTTC. It encodes CASSAGTGFGEQYF.

Notes on this clonotype: Compared with germline, one end of the junction differs, possibly owing to a read error. The chain links TRBV20-1 to TRBJ2-2; 11 bases line up with TRBD2. The CDR3 spans 14 residues. The germline V gene has CDR1 DFQATT and CDR2 SNEGSKA (reference sequence). The CDR3: CSASTSGRRGELFF. In DNA form, the CDR3 reads TGCAGTGCTAGTACTAGCGGGAGAAGGGGGGAGTTGTTTTTT.

The chain uses TRBV20-1 and TRBJ2-5; tentative D call: TRBD2 (6 bases). Germline V CDR1 and CDR2: DFQATT, SNEGSKA (reference sequence). This CDR3 has 15 residues. The V and J ends lost 5 bases and 1 base respectively, with 17 bases between them. This chain's CDR3 is CSAVAGVAAQETQYF. The DNA of the CDR3 is TGCAGTGCTGTGGCCGGGGTAGCGGCCCAAGAGACCCAGTACTTC.

CDR3 nucleotide sequence: TGTGCCAGCAGCCCCTCCCTAGCGGGAGTTTATTCCCAGTACTTC. This sequence encodes CASSPSLAGVYSQYF. The J gene is TRBJ2-5, the V gene TRBV4-2, with 10 bases lining up with TRBD2. Germline V gives CDR1 LGHNA, CDR2 YNFKEQ. This CDR3 has 15 residues. The J segment lost 9 bases and the V segment lost 4 bases, leaving 11 bases of the junction unmatched.

This clonotype was observed a few times. V gene TRBV6-5 combines with J gene TRBJ1-5; the D gene is possibly TRBD1 (5 bases). The V gene's germline CDR1 is MNHEY and CDR2 SVGAGI. With 1 base removed from V and 8 bases from J, the gap between germline ends came to 12 bases. There are 14 residues in the CDR3. CDR3 nucleotides: TGTGCCAGCAGTTACTGGGCAGGGAGTGAGCCCCAGCATTTT. Translated: CASSYWAGSEPQHF.

The chain links TRBV28 to TRBJ1-2, with TRBD1 as a possible D gene (6 bases). Trimming stripped 4 bases from V and 6 bases from J, with 9 bases between. This CDR3 spans 12 amino acids. Germline-derived CDR1 and CDR2 are MDHEN and SYDVKM. In DNA, the CDR3 is TGTGCCAGCAGTTCGAACAGGGATGGCTACACCTTC. Translation: CASSSNRDGYTF.

The chain combines TRBV3-1 with TRBJ1-2; no reliable D call. The CDR3 has 13 residues. V gave up 0 bases and J gave up 8 bases, with 10 bases separating them. CDR1 is LGHDT and CDR2 is YNNKEL in the germline V gene (reference sequence). The CDR3 nucleotides are TGTGCCAGCAGCCAAGACAGACGGTCCGGCTACACCTTC. Protein sequence: CASSQDRRSGYTF.

This chain links TRBV11-2 with TRBJ2-1; TRBD2 agrees at 9 bases. The CDR3 consists of 14 residues. Germline V lookup: CDR1 SGHAT, CDR2 FQNNGV. After removal of 4 bases from V and 9 bases from J, the junction contained 7 bases not matched to a gene. CDR3 loop: CASSWGTSFIEQFF. The CDR3 region has the DNA TGTGCCAGCAGCTGGGGGACTAGCTTTATTGAGCAGTTCTTC.

J is TRBJ2-7 and V is TRBV28; 7 nucleotides line up with TRBD1. The length of the CDR3 is 15 residues. V was pared by 7 bases and J by 5 bases, with 14 bases of the junction left unmatched. Germline CDR1 MDHEN, CDR2 SYDVKM. CDR3 nucleotide sequence: TGTGCCAGCACTCCCGGGTTTCAGGGGGTTAACGAGCAGTACTTC. It codes for CASTPGFQGVNEQYF.